This T cell receptor beta chain was documented in a study of blood T cell repertoires in COVID-19. Study background: Researchers got acute and convalescent COVID-19 samples from the United States, Italy and Spain.

V shed 5 bases and J 2 bases; nucleotides not matched to a gene: 4. The CDR3 is 16 amino acids. CDR1 is SEHNR, CDR2 FQNEAQ, per germline (reference sequence). Sequenced by immunoSEQ multiplex PCR; TCRdb stores in-frame clones only, minus some. The sample records 150,000 to 200,000 clones, about 90% being singletons. Input material: peripheral blood. This chain joins TRBV7-9 and TRBJ2-5; 14 nucleotides line up with TRBD2. This TCR derives from a man aged 25-40 years with COVID-19, enrolled during active disease. This CDR3 is CASSLTSGGAQETQYF. Here the CDR3 DNA reads TGTGCCAGCAGCCTGACTAGCGGGGGGGCACAAGAGACCCAGTACTTC.